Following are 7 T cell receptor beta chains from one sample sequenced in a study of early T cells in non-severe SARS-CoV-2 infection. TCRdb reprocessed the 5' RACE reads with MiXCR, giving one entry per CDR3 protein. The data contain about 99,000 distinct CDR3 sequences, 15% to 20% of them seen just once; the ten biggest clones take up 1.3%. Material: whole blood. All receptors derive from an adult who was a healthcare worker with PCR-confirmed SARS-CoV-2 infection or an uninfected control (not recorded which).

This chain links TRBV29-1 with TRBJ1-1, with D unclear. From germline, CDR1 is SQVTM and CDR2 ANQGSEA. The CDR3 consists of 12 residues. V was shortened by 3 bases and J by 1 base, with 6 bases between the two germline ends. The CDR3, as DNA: TGCAGCGTTGAGGAACAGAACACTGAAGCTTTCTTT. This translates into CSVEEQNTEAFF.

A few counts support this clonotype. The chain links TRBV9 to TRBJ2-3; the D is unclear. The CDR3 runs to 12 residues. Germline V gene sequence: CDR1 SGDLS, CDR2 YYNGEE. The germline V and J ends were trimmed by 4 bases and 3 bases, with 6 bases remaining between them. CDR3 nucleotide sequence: TGTGCCAGCAGCTCAGGAACAGATACGCAGTATTTT. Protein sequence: CASSSGTDTQYF.

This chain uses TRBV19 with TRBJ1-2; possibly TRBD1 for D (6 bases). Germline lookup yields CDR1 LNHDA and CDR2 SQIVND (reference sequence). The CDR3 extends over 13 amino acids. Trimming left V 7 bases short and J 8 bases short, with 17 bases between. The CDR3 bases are TGTGCCAGTACTACCCCGGGGGCTGGCGGCTACACCTTC. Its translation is CASTTPGAGGYTF.

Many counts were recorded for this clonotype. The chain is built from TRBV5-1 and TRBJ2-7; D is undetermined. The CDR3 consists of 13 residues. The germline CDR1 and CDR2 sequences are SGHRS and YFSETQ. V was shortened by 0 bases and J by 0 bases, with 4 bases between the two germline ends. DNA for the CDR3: TGCGCCAGCAGCTTGGGACACTCCTACGAGCAGTACTTC. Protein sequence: CASSLGHSYEQYF.

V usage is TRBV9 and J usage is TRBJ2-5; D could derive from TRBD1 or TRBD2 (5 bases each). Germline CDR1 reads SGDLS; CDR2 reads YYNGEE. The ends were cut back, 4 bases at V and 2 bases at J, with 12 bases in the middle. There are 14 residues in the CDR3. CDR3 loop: CASSSRGRQETQYF. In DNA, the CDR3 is TGTGCCAGCAGCTCCCGGGGACGACAAGAGACCCAGTACTTC.

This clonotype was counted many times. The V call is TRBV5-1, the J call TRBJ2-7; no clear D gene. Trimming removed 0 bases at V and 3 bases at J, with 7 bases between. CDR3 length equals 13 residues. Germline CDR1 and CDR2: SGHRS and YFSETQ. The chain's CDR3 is CASSLGRNYEQYF. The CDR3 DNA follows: TGCGCCAGCAGCTTGGGAAGAAACTACGAGCAGTACTTC.

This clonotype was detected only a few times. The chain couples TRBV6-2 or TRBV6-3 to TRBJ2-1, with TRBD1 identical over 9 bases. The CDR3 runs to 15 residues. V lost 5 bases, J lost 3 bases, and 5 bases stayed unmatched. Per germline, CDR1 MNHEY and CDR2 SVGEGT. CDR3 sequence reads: CASSQPGQGYNEQFF. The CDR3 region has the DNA TGTGCCAGCAGTCAACCGGGACAGGGCTACAATGAGCAGTTCTTC.